This T cell receptor (beta chain) stems from a study of read filtering for tumor transcriptome and immune sequencing. Molecular barcoded adaptors covering alpha/delta and beta/gamma chains were used on approximately 440 ng RNA. TCRdb reanalysed the reads using MiXCR and keeps one entry per CDR3 protein. The profile covers tens of thousands of distinct CDR3 sequences, with 20% to 25% appearing a single time and roughly 11% taken by the ten largest. V was pared by 2 bases and J by 7 bases, with 21 bases between. CDR1 is SNHLY and CDR2 is FYNNEI in the germline V gene. CDR3 length: 17 residues. This clonotype was counted ten times or more.

The chain carries TRBV2 and TRBJ1-5; maybe TRBD1 (6 bases). This receptor was obtained from a donor aged 40 or older with multiple myeloma. Sequencing input: a population of CD138-negative cells sorted from bone marrow. CDR3 residues: CASSEMQGTLTLQPQHF. The CDR3 coding sequence is TGTGCCAGCAGTGAAATGCAGGGGACCTTGACCCTACAGCCCCAGCATTTT.